The 32 T cell receptor beta chains below come from one sample, sequenced in a study of blood T cell repertoires in COVID-19. Method: immunoSEQ multiplex PCR; TCRdb's copy keeps in-frame clones and lacks some. The profile shows under 45,000 clones, over 60% of them singletons. Sequences were obtained from peripheral blood. These receptors came from a woman aged 65 to 85 with acute or convalescent COVID-19.

This clone was observed a handful of times. The V and J genes are TRBV10-3 and TRBJ2-3; no firm D call. CDR1 and CDR2 from the germline V gene are ENHRY and SYGVKD. The CDR3 sequence is 15 residues long. Trimming took 3 bases from V and 1 from J, leaving 11 bases between them. The CDR3: CAISDSVIRTDTQYF. CDR3 sequence (DNA): TGTGCCATCAGTGATTCGGTTATCCGCACAGATACGCAGTATTTT.

This clone was seen only once. The V gene is TRBV11-3, the J gene TRBJ1-1; D is unresolved. The CDR3 is made up of 13 amino acids. Trimming pared 3 bases from V and 1 base from J, leaving 6 bases between. CDR1 and CDR2 from the germline V gene are SGHNT and YENEEA. The CDR3 DNA reads TGTGCCAGCAGCTTGGAGGAGAACACTGAAGCTTTCTTT. It yields the protein CASSLEENTEAFF.

V gene TRBV6-6 combines with J gene TRBJ2-2; TRBD2 might be the D (5 bases). The length of the CDR3 is 14 residues. V gave up 2 bases and J gave up 3 bases, with 7 bases separating them. CDR1 MNHNY and CDR2 SVGAGI come from the germline V gene (reference sequence). Here the CDR3 reads CASSYGLDTGELFF. The DNA for the CDR3 is TGTGCCAGCAGTTACGGACTGGACACCGGGGAGCTGTTTTTT.

The CDR3 here is CAISAAEVLYGYTF. The CDR3 DNA is TGTGCCATCAGTGCTGCAGAAGTCCTCTATGGCTACACCTTC. The rearrangement uses TRBV10-3 and TRBJ1-2; no reliable D call. CDR1 and CDR2 (germline): ENHRY, SYGVKD. The V end lost 4 bases, the J end lost 4 bases, and 13 bases lay between the germline ends. This CDR3 has 14 amino acids.

CDR3 sequence (DNA): TGTGCCAGCAGTCCAAACAGGGGGCCGTGGGAAAAACTGTTTTTT. Protein product: CASSPNRGPWEKLFF. This rearrangement joins TRBV27 to TRBJ1-4, with TRBD1 identical over 9 bases. CDR3 length: 15 residues. Germline-derived CDR1 and CDR2 are MNHEY and SMNVEV (reference sequence). V shed 5 bases, J shed 8 bases, and the junction held 9 bases outside the gene matches.

The rearrangement joins TRBV6-6 to TRBJ1-4, with 8 positions matching TRBD1. The CDR3 sequence is 14 residues long. V trimming: 5 bases; J trimming: 8 bases; junction bases outside the gene matches: 7. CDR1 is MNHNY, CDR2 SVGAGI, per germline (reference sequence). As DNA, the CDR3 is TGTGCCAGCAGTCCTACCGGGACAGGAGAAAAACTGTTTTTT. Translating it yields CASSPTGTGEKLFF.

The chain recombines TRBV29-1 with TRBJ2-3, with 9 bases that match TRBD2. Germline V CDR1 and CDR2: SQVTM, ANQGSEA. There are 15 residues in the CDR3. V trimming: 1 base; J trimming: 8 bases; junction bases outside the gene matches: 10. CDR3 nucleotides: TGCAGCGTTGAAGTACTAGCGGGTGGGCAGGGTACGCAGTATTTT. Translation gives CSVEVLAGGQGTQYF.

The V call is TRBV5-6, the J call TRBJ1-3; weak D call: TRBD1 (6 bases). CDR1 SGHDT and CDR2 YYEEEE come from the germline V gene. Deletions cut 5 bases from V and 4 bases from J, with 10 bases between. This CDR3 contains 13 residues. CDR3 sequence: CASRLTGGNTIYF. The CDR3 region has the DNA TGTGCCAGCAGACTGACAGGAGGAAACACCATATATTTT.

V usage is TRBV15 and J usage is TRBJ2-1; TRBD1 is a possible D gene (6 bases). This CDR3 has 16 residues. The germline CDR1 and CDR2 sequences are LNHNV and YYDKDF (reference sequence). The V and J ends lost 1 base and 0 bases respectively, with 10 bases between them. In DNA form, the CDR3 reads TGTGCCACCAGCAGAGGAGGACAGAGCTCCTACAATGAGCAGTTCTTC. It translates to CATSRGGQSSYNEQFF.

This sequence joins TRBV10-3 and TRBJ2-3; 9 nucleotides match TRBD2. Germline values: CDR1 ENHRY, CDR2 SYGVKD. This CDR3 has 15 residues. The V segment lost 4 bases and the J segment 0 bases; nucleotides outside the gene matches: 2. Here the CDR3 DNA reads TGTGCCATCAGTGTCCTAGCGGGGAGCACAGATACGCAGTATTTT. It translates to CAISVLAGSTDTQYF.

This chain uses TRBV7-3 with TRBJ1-6; a possible D gene is TRBD1 (6 bases). Looked up from germline, CDR1 is SGHTA and CDR2 is FQGTGA. The CDR3 has 13 amino acids. Trimming pared 4 bases from V and 8 bases from J, leaving 9 bases between. Here the CDR3 reads CASSSGGHSPLHF. CDR3 DNA: TGTGCCAGCAGCTCCGGGGGGCATTCACCCCTCCACTTT.

The gene calls are TRBV3-1 (or the pseudogene TRBV3-2) and TRBJ1-2; 7 nucleotides line up with TRBD1. V gave up 0 bases and J gave up 8 bases; unmatched junction bases: 9. The germline CDR1 and CDR2 sequences are LGHDT and YNNKEL (reference sequence). This CDR3 is built from 15 residues. CDR3 bases: TGTGCCAGCAGCCAAGATAACAGGGGAGAACGGGGCTACACCTTC. Translation gives CASSQDNRGERGYTF.

This chain connects TRBV5-1 to TRBJ1-6; D uncertain. This CDR3 comprises 13 residues. The germline gives CDR1 SGHRS, CDR2 YFSETQ. Trimming took off 0 bases at V and 8 bases at J, with 6 bases between the two ends. DNA of the CDR3: TGCGCCAGCAGCTTGGACAGAGATTCACCCCTCCACTTT. Its protein is CASSLDRDSPLHF.

V and J are TRBV7-8 and TRBJ2-5; 8 bases are a match to TRBD1. The CDR3 runs to 17 residues. The germline gives CDR1 SGHVS, CDR2 FQNEAQ. The J segment lost 5 bases and the V segment lost 1 base, leaving 12 bases of the junction unmatched. The chain's CDR3 is CASSLGGTGTMGETQYF. The CDR3 DNA follows: TGTGCCAGCAGCTTAGGGGGGACAGGAACCATGGGGGAGACCCAGTACTTC.

The chain carries TRBV29-1 and TRBJ2-5, with D tentatively TRBD1 (5 bases). The CDR3 has 13 residues. Germline V lookup: CDR1 SQVTM, CDR2 ANQGSEA. With 4 bases removed from V and 1 base from J, the gap between germline ends came to 10 bases. CDR3 sequence reads: CSVGQGFQETQYF. CDR3 bases: TGCAGCGTTGGTCAGGGATTCCAAGAGACCCAGTACTTC.

This sequence joins TRBV5-5 and TRBJ2-5; a possible D gene is TRBD1 (6 bases). Germline assignment: CDR1 SGHKS and CDR2 YYEKEE (reference sequence). Trimming took 0 bases from V and 4 from J, leaving 10 bases between them. The CDR3 runs 14 residues. The CDR3 sequence is CASSLGGHRETQYF. DNA for the CDR3: TGTGCCAGCAGCTTGGGGGGGCACCGAGAGACCCAGTACTTC.

The chain couples TRBV5-4 to TRBJ1-1, with 11 bases aligning to TRBD1. V lost 6 bases, J lost 5 bases, and 6 bases stayed unmatched. CDR1 and CDR2 (germline): SGHNT, YYREEE (reference sequence). The CDR3 totals 14 residues. CDR3 loop: CASNGQGAGTEAFF. The CDR3 nucleotides read TGTGCCAGCAACGGACAGGGGGCAGGGACTGAAGCTTTCTTT.

This sequence joins TRBV18 and TRBJ1-4, with no clear D. This CDR3 comprises 15 residues. V was trimmed by 4 bases and J by 0 bases, leaving 9 bases between them. Per the germline V gene, CDR1 is KGHSH and CDR2 is LQKENI. DNA of the CDR3: TGTGCCAGCTCACTTACGGGTGCAACTAATGAAAAACTGTTTTTT. Its translation is CASSLTGATNEKLFF. Full variable domain (outside the CDR3, taken from reference TRBV18 and TRBJ1-4): NAGVMQNPRHLVRRRGQEARLRCSPMKGHSHVYWYRQLPEEGLKFMVYLQKENIIDESGMPKERFSAEFPKEGPSILRIQQVVRGDSAAYFCASSLTGATNEKLFFGSGTQLSVL.

The V and J genes are TRBV4-2 and TRBJ2-1, with 16 positions matching TRBD2. V gave up 1 base and J gave up 6 bases; unmatched junction bases: 9. The CDR3 is 19 residues long. Germline V gives CDR1 LGHNA, CDR2 YNFKEQ. CDR3 coding DNA: TGTGCCAGCAGCCAAGCGGGACTAGCGGGGGGGCCAAGGGCCAATGAGCAGTTCTTC. The encoded protein is CASSQAGLAGGPRANEQFF.

This chain connects TRBV28 to TRBJ1-1; weak D call: TRBD1 (5 bases). CDR1 is MDHEN, CDR2 SYDVKM, per germline. The CDR3 runs to 13 residues. The ends were cut back, 6 bases at V and 1 base at J, with 9 bases in the middle. The CDR3 region has the DNA TGTGCCAGCAGGGCGACAGAGAACACTGAAGCTTTCTTT. It is translated as CASRATENTEAFF.

This chain connects TRBV29-1 to TRBJ1-1; D unresolved. The CDR3 is made up of 15 amino acids. The V end was cut by 5 bases, the J end by 1 base, with 17 bases between. CDR1 SQVTM and CDR2 ANQGSEA come from the germline V gene. The CDR3 loop reads CSVHSMGKKNTEAFF. The CDR3 DNA is TGCAGCGTTCATTCTATGGGCAAGAAGAACACTGAAGCTTTCTTT.

The rearrangement joins TRBV7-2 to TRBJ1-2; 8 bases fit TRBD1. This CDR3 region has 13 residues. Germline V CDR1 and CDR2: SGHTA, FQGNSA. With 4 bases clipped from V and 8 bases from J, the junction kept 6 bases outside the gene matches. The chain's CDR3 is CASSSQGAGGYTF. The CDR3 nucleotides are TGTGCCAGCAGCTCCCAGGGGGCGGGGGGCTACACCTTC.

This clone has a handful of counts. This sequence joins TRBV30 and TRBJ2-3, with TRBD2 identical over 7 bases. V gave up 0 bases and J gave up 2 bases; unmatched junction bases: 5. The CDR3 spans 15 residues. Germline V CDR1 and CDR2: GTSNPN, SVGIG (reference sequence). The CDR3 bases are TGTGCCTGGAGTGTATCTAGCGGAATCACAGATACGCAGTATTTT. Translation gives CAWSVSSGITDTQYF.

The chain employs TRBV11-3 and TRBJ2-3; 8 positions match TRBD2. The germline V gene has CDR1 SGHNT and CDR2 YENEEA. Trimming removed 1 base from V and 5 bases from J; junction bases left unmatched: 2. The CDR3 consists of 14 residues. The CDR3 loop is CASSLAGGQDTQYF. Here the CDR3 DNA reads TGTGCCAGCAGCTTAGCGGGGGGGCAAGATACGCAGTATTTT. Complete variable domain (other parts from reference TRBV11-3 and TRBJ2-3): EAGVVQSPRYKIIEKKQPVAFWCNPISGHNTLYWYLQNLGQGPELLIRYENEEAVDDSQLPKDRFSAERLKGVDSTLKIQPAELGDSAVYLCASSLAGGQDTQYFGPGTRLTVL.

V gene TRBV19 combines with J gene TRBJ2-3, with TRBD1 identical over 10 bases. Germline V gene lookup returns CDR1 LNHDA and CDR2 SQIVND (reference sequence). The CDR3 totals 15 residues. With 4 bases clipped from V and 3 bases from J, the junction kept 4 bases outside the gene matches. CDR3 sequence reads: CASSSDRGPTDTQYF. The CDR3 bases are TGTGCCAGTAGTAGCGACAGGGGGCCTACAGATACGCAGTATTTT.

The J gene is TRBJ1-3, the V gene TRBV10-3, with TRBD1 identical over 9 bases. The CDR3 length is 17 residues. The ends lost 0 bases at V and 1 base at J; junction bases unmatched: 4. Germline V gene data show CDR1 as ENHRY and CDR2 as SYGVKD. CDR3 sequence: CAISESGQGRSGNTIYF. The CDR3 nucleotides read TGTGCCATCAGTGAGTCGGGACAGGGAAGGTCTGGAAACACCATATATTTT.

The V call is TRBV18, the J call TRBJ1-2, with D unclear. CDR3 length equals 13 residues. Germline V gene data show CDR1 as KGHSH and CDR2 as LQKENI. The V end was cut by 5 bases, the J end by 4 bases, with 11 bases between. This CDR3 reads CASSEEESYGYTF. In DNA, the CDR3 is TGTGCCAGCTCAGAGGAGGAGTCCTATGGCTACACCTTC.

The J gene is TRBJ1-6, the V gene TRBV7-9; 7 bases are shared with TRBD1. Per germline, CDR1 SEHNR and CDR2 FQNEAQ (reference sequence). V was clipped by 5 bases and J by 10 bases; unmatched bases: 8. This CDR3 is built from 14 residues. CDR3 amino acids: CASSHDRARSPLHF. CDR3 in DNA: TGTGCCAGCAGCCATGACAGGGCGAGATCACCCCTCCACTTT.

In its sample, this clone was seen once. CDR3 bases: TGCGCCAGCAGCCAAGATCGCCCTAGCGTTTCCTACAATGAGCAGTTCTTC. Its translation is CASSQDRPSVSYNEQFF. The rearrangement uses TRBV4-3 and TRBJ2-1; weak D call: TRBD2 (6 bases). The germline V gene encodes CDR1 LGHNA and CDR2 YSLEER. The CDR3 consists of 17 residues. V lost 0 bases, J lost 1 base, and 13 bases lay in between.

This clone has a single count. The CDR3 here is CASSVSSSGYEQYF. The DNA for the CDR3 is TGTGCCAGCAGCGTATCCAGTTCGGGCTACGAGCAGTACTTC. The J gene is TRBJ2-7, the V gene TRBV9; D remains ambiguous. This CDR3 is built from 14 residues. V was trimmed by 1 base and J by 3 bases, leaving 11 bases between them. Germline lookup yields CDR1 SGDLS and CDR2 YYNGEE. The complete variable domain, with remaining parts taken from reference TRBV9 and TRBJ2-7, reads DSGVTQTPKHLITATGQRVTLRCSPRSGDLSVYWYQQSLDQGLQFLIQYYNGEERAKGNILERFSAQQFPDLHSELNLSSLELGDSALYFCASSVSSSGYEQYFGPGTRLTVT.

This rearrangement joins TRBV27 to TRBJ2-1; 11 bases are shared with TRBD2. Germline V gene sequence: CDR1 MNHEY, CDR2 SMNVEV (reference sequence). The CDR3 contains 15 residues. The V gene end was trimmed by 6 bases and the J gene end by 7 bases; junction bases not matched to a gene: 8. As DNA, the CDR3 is TGTGCCAGCAGCCCGACTAGCGGGGTCCGAAATGAGCAGTTCTTC. Protein sequence: CASSPTSGVRNEQFF.

J is TRBJ2-1 and V is TRBV5-6; perhaps TRBD2 as D (6 bases). This CDR3 has 16 residues. Germline V gives CDR1 SGHDT, CDR2 YYEEEE. Trimming removed 4 bases from V and 1 base from J, with 15 bases in between. The CDR3 DNA follows: TGTGCCAGCAGCGTACCCACTGGGGGGTCCTACAATGAGCAGTTCTTC. Residues: CASSVPTGGSYNEQFF.